Below are 21 T cell receptor beta chains sequenced from a single sample in a study of cytomegalovirus exposure and HLA in healthy donors. With 60 Vbeta and 13 Jbeta primers, the PCR was carried out. Clones were read by immunoSEQ multiplex PCR, and TCRdb kept only the in-frame ones, dropping some. The table shows roughly 200,000 clones, with approximately 86% occurring only once. Sequencing was performed on PBMCs. Receptors were obtained from a woman aged 25-40 years in good health and CMV-seronegative.

This chain connects TRBV9 to TRBJ2-2; 10 bases agree with TRBD1. Germline-derived CDR1 and CDR2 are SGDLS and YYNGEE. V dropped 2 bases and J dropped 6; count of bases not matched to a gene: 1. The CDR3 sequence is 14 residues long. CDR3 in amino acids: CASSVGQGAGELFF. The CDR3 region has the DNA TGTGCCAGCAGCGTTGGACAGGGGGCCGGGGAGCTGTTTTTT.

The chain uses TRBV19 and TRBJ1-1; D is uncertain. There are 13 residues in the CDR3. Trimming removed 6 bases from V and 1 base from J, with 9 bases in between. Germline CDR1 reads LNHDA; CDR2 reads SQIVND (reference sequence). The CDR3 DNA follows: TGTGCCAGTAGACTAGGAGCGAACACTGAAGCTTTCTTT. Its translation: CASRLGANTEAFF.

This chain connects TRBV13 to TRBJ1-2; 7 bases fit TRBD1. Germline values: CDR1 PRHDT, CDR2 FYEKMQ (reference sequence). J lost 8 bases, V lost 3 bases, and 6 bases had no gene match. This CDR3 is 13 amino acids long. In DNA form, the CDR3 reads TGTGCCAGCAGCTTGCCAGGGGGGAGGGGCTACACCTTC. This sequence encodes CASSLPGGRGYTF.

V and J are TRBV28 and TRBJ2-7; 7 positions agree with TRBD2. Germline CDR1 and CDR2: MDHEN and SYDVKM. The CDR3 has 15 amino acids. The V gene end was trimmed by 3 bases and the J gene end by 7 bases; junction bases not matched to a gene: 12. CDR3 protein: CASSFLDSGAGEQYF. CDR3 sequence (DNA): TGTGCCAGCAGTTTTTTAGATTCGGGAGCGGGGGAGCAGTACTTC.

The chain recombines TRBV5-1 with TRBJ1-4; 9 nucleotides line up with TRBD1. Germline lookup yields CDR1 SGHRS and CDR2 YFSETQ. The CDR3 contains 16 residues. Germline trimming cut 2 bases from V and 1 base from J; bases unmatched to any gene: 3. The CDR3 loop is CASSFGQGLTNEKLFF. As DNA, the CDR3 is TGCGCCAGCAGCTTTGGACAGGGGTTAACTAATGAAAAACTGTTTTTT.

The V gene is TRBV28, the J gene TRBJ1-2; TRBD1 aligns across 7 bases. CDR1 and CDR2 from the germline V gene are MDHEN and SYDVKM. The CDR3 runs 13 residues. Trimming cost V 5 bases and J 3 bases; bases outside gene matches: 3. The CDR3 sequence: CASSTTGDYGYTF. CDR3 in DNA: TGTGCCAGCAGTACCACAGGGGACTATGGCTACACCTTC.

The J gene is TRBJ2-2, the V gene TRBV7-3, with TRBD1 matching over 7 bases. The germline CDR1 and CDR2 sequences are SGHTA and FQGTGA. The CDR3 spans 15 residues. The V segment lost 5 bases and the J segment 5 bases; nucleotides outside the gene matches: 8. The CDR3 is CASSQRQGRTGELFF. The CDR3 coding sequence is TGTGCCAGCAGCCAGAGACAGGGTAGAACCGGGGAGCTGTTTTTT.

This clone was observed once. This sample includes further DNA sequences coding for the same CDR3. V is TRBV2 and J is TRBJ2-6, with a tentative D call TRBD2 (6 bases). This CDR3 is built from 14 residues. Trimming shortened V by 9 bases and J by 3 bases, and 12 bases separated the two germline ends. CDR1 and CDR2 (germline): SNHLY, FYNNEI. Written as DNA, the CDR3 is TGTGCCAGGGGTAGGGGAGGTGGGGCCAACGTCCTGACTTTC. It specifies CARGRGGGANVLTF.

The chain recombines TRBV2 with TRBJ2-5, with 8 bases matching TRBD2. Germline loops: CDR1 SNHLY, CDR2 FYNNEI. Trimming removed 7 bases from V and 5 bases from J; junction bases left unmatched: 12. The CDR3 runs to 15 residues. CDR3: CASNLAGRFRETQYF. The CDR3 region has the DNA TGTGCCAGCAACTTAGCGGGGAGGTTTAGGGAGACCCAGTACTTC.

The genes are TRBV6-5 and TRBJ1-5, with 7 nucleotides matching TRBD1. Germline V gene data show CDR1 as MNHEY and CDR2 as SVGAGI. The J segment lost 8 bases and the V segment lost 6 bases, leaving 13 bases of the junction unmatched. The CDR3 covers 15 residues. CDR3 amino acids: CASSPGQVYQEPQHF. CDR3 DNA: TGTGCCAGCAGCCCCGGACAGGTCTACCAGGAGCCCCAGCATTTT.

This clone was seen once. The V and J genes are TRBV5-1 and TRBJ2-1; 7 positions match TRBD1. Germline values: CDR1 SGHRS, CDR2 YFSETQ. The CDR3 runs to 16 residues. The V segment lost 4 bases and the J segment 3 bases; nucleotides outside the gene matches: 10. DNA for the CDR3: TGCGCCAGCAGCACCCGGACAGGCGGAGTCTACAATGAGCAGTTCTTC. Translation: CASSTRTGGVYNEQFF.

The chain links TRBV7-2 to TRBJ1-2; 8 nucleotides agree with TRBD1. CDR1 SGHTA and CDR2 FQGNSA come from the germline V gene. Germline trimming cut 5 bases from V and 5 bases from J; bases unmatched to any gene: 7. CDR3 length: 14 amino acids. CDR3 residues: CASSPTGGGYGYTF. The CDR3 region has the DNA TGTGCCAGCAGCCCTACAGGGGGGGGATATGGCTACACCTTC.

V and J are TRBV2 and TRBJ2-3; 9 nucleotides line up with TRBD2. CDR1 and CDR2 from the germline V gene are SNHLY and FYNNEI. This CDR3 spans 17 amino acids. V trimming: 4 bases; J trimming: 2 bases; junction bases outside the gene matches: 10. The CDR3 DNA reads as TGTGCCAGCAGTGGCCTTCTAGCGGGGCAATACACAGATACGCAGTATTTT. It is translated as CASSGLLAGQYTDTQYF.

This rearrangement joins TRBV2 to TRBJ1-1, with D uncertain. In germline, CDR1 is SNHLY, CDR2 FYNNEI. Trimming removed 2 bases at V and 2 bases at J, with 9 bases between. This CDR3 has 14 amino acids. As DNA, the CDR3 is TGTGCCAGCAGTGAACGGAGCAGCAACACTGAAGCTTTCTTT. Its translation is CASSERSSNTEAFF.

The CDR3 spells CAISEGDRGPREQYF. The CDR3 region has the DNA TGTGCCATCAGTGAGGGGGACAGGGGACCACGCGAGCAGTACTTC. The V and J genes are TRBV10-3 and TRBJ2-7; 10 nucleotides line up with TRBD1. Trimming removed 2 bases from V and 6 bases from J; junction bases left unmatched: 7. The germline V gene has CDR1 ENHRY and CDR2 SYGVKD. The CDR3 consists of 15 residues.

The rearrangement joins TRBV29-1 to TRBJ2-7; weak D call: TRBD1 (5 bases). The CDR3 is made up of 13 amino acids. Trimming pared 7 bases from V and 0 bases from J, leaving 13 bases between. Germline V gene data show CDR1 as SQVTM and CDR2 as ANQGSEA. CDR3 nucleotides: TGCAGCGCGAAAACAGGTCCCTCCTACGAGCAGTACTTC. Encoded protein: CSAKTGPSYEQYF.

This chain joins TRBV2 and TRBJ2-5; 10 bases fit TRBD2. The CDR3 runs 14 residues. Germline V gives CDR1 SNHLY, CDR2 FYNNEI. V shed 5 bases, J shed 4 bases, and the junction held 4 bases outside the gene matches. CDR3 region: CASSLVAGGETQYF. CDR3 bases: TGTGCCAGCAGTCTGGTAGCGGGAGGAGAGACCCAGTACTTC. Combining the CDR3 with reference TRBV2 and TRBJ2-5 gives the whole variable domain EPEVTQTPSHQVTQMGQEVILRCVPISNHLYFYWYRQILGQKVEFLVSFYNNEISEKSEIFDDQFSVERPDGSNFTLKIRSTKLEDSAMYFCASSLVAGGETQYFGPGTRLLVL.

The chain carries TRBV6-1 and TRBJ2-7; a weak D match, TRBD2 (5 bases). The CDR3 has 19 residues. V shed 1 base and J shed 3 bases, with 25 bases lying between them. Germline CDR1 is MNHNS and CDR2 is SASEGT. Written as DNA, the CDR3 is TGTGCCAGCAGTGAAGAAAGAGGGAGTACCAGCCGGTTGGTCTACGAGCAGTACTTC. Translation: CASSEERGSTSRLVYEQYF.

The chain employs TRBV4-1 and TRBJ2-7; 7 bases agree with TRBD1. The CDR3 has 15 amino acids. The germline gives CDR1 MGHRA, CDR2 YSYEKL. The J segment lost 2 bases and the V segment lost 0 bases, leaving 4 bases of the junction unmatched. CDR3 region: CASSQEGQSPYEQYF. In DNA, the CDR3 is TGCGCCAGCAGCCAAGAGGGACAGTCCCCCTACGAGCAGTACTTC.

The V call is TRBV2, the J call TRBJ2-1; 10 bases are shared with TRBD1. The V gene's germline CDR1 is SNHLY and CDR2 FYNNEI. The CDR3 is 14 residues long. V shed 5 bases, J shed 8 bases, and the junction held 6 bases outside the gene matches. CDR3 in DNA: TGTGCCAGCAGTTCGACAGGGGGCCGTGATGAGCAGTTCTTC. Translation: CASSSTGGRDEQFF.

This clone was seen a single time. This chain links TRBV2 with TRBJ2-7, with TRBD2 identical over 9 bases. CDR1 is SNHLY and CDR2 is FYNNEI in the germline V gene. Unmatched junction bases numbered 8, after V lost 6 bases and J lost 2 bases. The CDR3 length is 15 residues. In DNA, the CDR3 is TGTGCCAGCAGAGTGAAGGCGGGAGGGCCCTACGAGCAGTACTTC. Amino acid sequence: CASRVKAGGPYEQYF.